A single sample is the source of the 13 T cell receptor beta chains below, sequenced in a study of T cell responses to AZD1222 COVID-19 vaccine. Measured with immunoSEQ multiplex PCR; TCRdb has only the in-frame clones, and not every one. The data show about 140,000 clones, approximately 90% seen once. Sequencing was performed on peripheral blood, taken on day 0 of AZD1222 vaccination. These receptors originate from an adult in good health.

There are a few counts of this clone. The chain carries TRBV6-4 and TRBJ1-6; D call uncertain. Germline CDR1 reads MRHNA; CDR2 reads SNTAGT. The CDR3 runs to 13 residues. V lost 6 bases and J 9 bases, leaving 12 bases between the germline ends. CDR3 sequence: CASRQGSVSPLHF. The DNA of the CDR3 is TGTGCCAGCAGGCAAGGCAGTGTTTCACCCCTCCACTTT.

In this sample, this clone turned up once. The V call is TRBV5-1, the J call TRBJ2-3, with 8 bases fitting TRBD2. The CDR3 contains 16 residues. Germline V gene data show CDR1 as SGHRS and CDR2 as YFSETQ. Trimming cost V 4 bases and J 4 bases; bases outside gene matches: 11. The CDR3 sequence is CASSRSGASAADTQYF. The CDR3 coding sequence is TGCGCCAGCAGCCGTAGCGGGGCCAGCGCCGCAGATACGCAGTATTTT.

J is TRBJ2-2 and V is TRBV18, with 9 bases identical to TRBD2. Germline V lookup: CDR1 KGHSH, CDR2 LQKENI. CDR3 size: 15 residues. The trim removed 8 bases at V and 4 bases at J, leaving 8 bases unmatched. The CDR3, as DNA: TGTGCCAGCCGATGGCGGGAGGGACGCACCGGGGAGCTGTTTTTT. The encoded protein is CASRWREGRTGELFF.

This clone was seen just once. The rearrangement uses TRBV21-1 and TRBJ2-1; no check of the table's D call, TRBD2, against the DNA was made. TRBV21-1 is designated a pseudogene. There are 13 residues in the CDR3. CDR3 bases: TGTGCCAGCAGCAAGCCAGGGACTTGTTGGAAGTTCTTC. This gives the protein CASSKPGTCWKFF.

This clone occurred a few times. This chain links TRBV6-4 with TRBJ1-1, with unresolved D. V was trimmed by 0 bases and J by 2 bases, leaving 4 bases between them. The germline V gene has CDR1 MRHNA and CDR2 SNTAGT. The CDR3 has 13 amino acids. CDR3 sequence (DNA): TGTGCCAGCAGTGACTCGACAAACACTGAAGCTTTCTTT. It is translated as CASSDSTNTEAFF.

The chain is built from TRBV15 and TRBJ1-2; D remains unclear. The CDR3 is 14 residues long. V was shortened by 0 bases and J by 7 bases, with 12 bases between the two germline ends. Germline-derived CDR1 and CDR2 are LNHNV and YYDKDF (reference sequence). CDR3 sequence reads: CATSRDGEGFGYTF. CDR3 nucleotides: TGTGCCACCAGCAGAGATGGCGAAGGGTTTGGCTACACCTTC.

The chain links TRBV18 to TRBJ2-2, with TRBD1 as a possible D gene (5 bases). V shed 3 bases and J shed 4 bases, with 12 bases lying between them. The length of the CDR3 is 15 residues. The germline V gene has CDR1 KGHSH and CDR2 LQKENI. In DNA form, the CDR3 reads TGTGCCAGCTCACCCCGGCAGGGCGGCACCGGGGAGCTGTTTTTT. Translated: CASSPRQGGTGELFF.

The chain combines TRBV6-5 with TRBJ1-2; 9 positions match TRBD1. V shed 4 bases and J 6 bases; nucleotides not matched to a gene: 12. CDR1 is MNHEY, CDR2 SVGAGI, per germline. The CDR3 runs 16 residues. CDR3 sequence (DNA): TGTGCCAGCAGTTCCGCCCCGGGACAGGGAGTCGATGGCTACACCTTC. Its translation is CASSSAPGQGVDGYTF.

Of note for this clone: An end of the junction differs from the germline gene, which may be a read error. The J gene is TRBJ2-2, the V gene TRBV7-7; 12 nucleotides agree with TRBD2. CDR1 is SSHAT, CDR2 FNYEAQ, per germline (reference sequence). The CDR3 loop spans 21 amino acids. Written as DNA, the CDR3 is TGTGCTAGCAGCCCAGGACTAGCGGGACCCGGTGGGTTGGGGGACACCGGGGAGCTGTTTTTT. It specifies CASSPGLAGPGGLGDTGELFF.

The chain recombines TRBV6-2 or TRBV6-3 with TRBJ1-5; possible D gene TRBD1, 5 bases. The CDR3 extends over 19 amino acids. With 2 bases removed from V and 1 base from J, the gap between germline ends came to 21 bases. CDR1 MNHEY and CDR2 SVGEGT come from the germline V gene. The CDR3, as DNA: TGTGCCAGCAGTTACCCGAAGGGACCGAATAATCCAAGCAATCAGCCCCAGCATTTT. Protein sequence: CASSYPKGPNNPSNQPQHF.

In this sample, this clone turned up once. The genes are TRBV18 and TRBJ2-5; 9 positions agree with TRBD1. Germline CDR1 reads KGHSH; CDR2 reads LQKENI. V gave up 3 bases and J gave up 5 bases; unmatched junction bases: 7. This CDR3 spans 15 amino acids. The CDR3 here is CASSPGQGEGETQYF. CDR3 DNA: TGTGCCAGCTCACCGGGACAGGGCGAGGGTGAGACCCAGTACTTC.

The rearrangement joins TRBV11-3 to TRBJ2-2; 12 bases agree with TRBD2. The CDR3 has 20 residues. CDR1 SGHNT and CDR2 YENEEA come from the germline V gene. Losses at the gene ends were 0 bases for V and 5 bases for J; bases not matched to a gene: 13. The CDR3 loop is CASSLEPGLAGLPGTGELFF. CDR3 nucleotides: TGTGCCAGCAGCTTAGAGCCGGGACTAGCGGGCCTTCCGGGAACCGGGGAGCTGTTTTTT.

J is TRBJ2-7 and V is TRBV27, with D possibly matching TRBD2 (6 bases). Germline values: CDR1 MNHEY, CDR2 SMNVEV (reference sequence). The CDR3 consists of 16 residues. V lost 2 bases and J 1 base, leaving 15 bases between the germline ends. The CDR3 DNA is TGTGCCAGCAGTTTAGGAGGGAGCCCCCCATCCTACGAGCAGTACTTC. Its translation is CASSLGGSPPSYEQYF.